This note documents a single T cell receptor beta chain sequence. The antigen remains undetermined. Clones were sequenced by immunoSEQ multiplex PCR, and TCRdb holds only the in-frame ones, with some missing. The sample comprises around 12,000 clones, about 61% of which are singletons, and around 17% rests with the top ten. The sample originates from a study of radiation and T cells in renal cell carcinoma. General study findings and limits: Dominant CDR3 motifs occupied more repertoire in irradiated than control tumors. In nephrectomy-only tumors, top 100 clonotypes averaged around 45%, versus around 54% irradiated.

As to treatment: treatment-naive control, cytoreductive nephrectomy. This renal cell carcinoma was of the clear cell type. CDR3 length: 13 amino acids. V lost 6 bases, J lost 5 bases, and 13 bases lay in between. The germline V gene has CDR1 SNHLY and CDR2 FYNNEI. V gene TRBV2 combines with J gene TRBJ2-5, with D perhaps matching TRBD1 or TRBD2 (5 bases each). This TCR derives from a woman of 80 years or more with renal cell carcinoma. Sequencing was performed on tumor tissue, taken from a patient whose treatment was nephrectomy without radiotherapy. The CDR3, as DNA: TGTGCCAGCAGAAGGGACCCGGGGGAGACCCAGTACTTC. It encodes CASRRDPGETQYF.